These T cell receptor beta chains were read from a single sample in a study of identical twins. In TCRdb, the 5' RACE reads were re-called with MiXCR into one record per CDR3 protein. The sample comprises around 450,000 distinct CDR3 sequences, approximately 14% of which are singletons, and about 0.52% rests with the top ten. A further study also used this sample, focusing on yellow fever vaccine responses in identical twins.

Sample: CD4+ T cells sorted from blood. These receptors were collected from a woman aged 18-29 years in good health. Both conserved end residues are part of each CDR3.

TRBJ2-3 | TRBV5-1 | CASRLATGAYTQYF
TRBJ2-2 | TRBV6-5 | CASSYSSGLFTGELFF
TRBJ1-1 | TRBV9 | CASSVVGPNTEAFF
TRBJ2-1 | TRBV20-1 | CSAAKAGAGYNEQFF
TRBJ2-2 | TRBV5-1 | CASSWSSHANTGELFF
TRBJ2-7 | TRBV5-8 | CASSSGGGSSYEQYF
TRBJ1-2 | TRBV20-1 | CSARDRSGYGYTF
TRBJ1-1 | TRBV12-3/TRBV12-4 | CASSLSDTEAFF
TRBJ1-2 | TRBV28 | CASSQGALNYGYTF
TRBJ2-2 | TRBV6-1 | CASSITGGTGELFF
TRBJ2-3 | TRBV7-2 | CASSLAGVSSTDTQYF
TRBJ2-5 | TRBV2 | CASSERAGQETQYF
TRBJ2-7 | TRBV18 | CASSPAGRAYEQYF
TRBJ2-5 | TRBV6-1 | CASSERTSGIGYQETQYF
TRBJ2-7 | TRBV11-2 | CASSWRVTSPSRTYEQYF
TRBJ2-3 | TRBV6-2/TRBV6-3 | CATDRGNTDTQYF
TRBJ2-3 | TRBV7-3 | CASSLRAPSGGTDTQYF
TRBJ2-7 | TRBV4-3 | CASSQDFRQGAYEQYF
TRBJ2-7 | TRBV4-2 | CASSKLAGDEQYF
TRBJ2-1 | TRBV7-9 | CASRLGTEPYNEQFF
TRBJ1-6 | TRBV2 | CASSPDRENNSPLHF
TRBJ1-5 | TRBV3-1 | CASSQGQGNQPQHF
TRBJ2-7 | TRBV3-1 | CASSDRDRAIF
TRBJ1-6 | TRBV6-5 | CASRRPNSPLHF
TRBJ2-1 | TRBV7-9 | CASSLARGPSYNEQFF
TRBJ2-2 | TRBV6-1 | CASNRGTGSTGELFF
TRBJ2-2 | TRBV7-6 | CASSSPSGRSGELSF
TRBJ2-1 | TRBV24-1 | CATSDPGQLNEQFF